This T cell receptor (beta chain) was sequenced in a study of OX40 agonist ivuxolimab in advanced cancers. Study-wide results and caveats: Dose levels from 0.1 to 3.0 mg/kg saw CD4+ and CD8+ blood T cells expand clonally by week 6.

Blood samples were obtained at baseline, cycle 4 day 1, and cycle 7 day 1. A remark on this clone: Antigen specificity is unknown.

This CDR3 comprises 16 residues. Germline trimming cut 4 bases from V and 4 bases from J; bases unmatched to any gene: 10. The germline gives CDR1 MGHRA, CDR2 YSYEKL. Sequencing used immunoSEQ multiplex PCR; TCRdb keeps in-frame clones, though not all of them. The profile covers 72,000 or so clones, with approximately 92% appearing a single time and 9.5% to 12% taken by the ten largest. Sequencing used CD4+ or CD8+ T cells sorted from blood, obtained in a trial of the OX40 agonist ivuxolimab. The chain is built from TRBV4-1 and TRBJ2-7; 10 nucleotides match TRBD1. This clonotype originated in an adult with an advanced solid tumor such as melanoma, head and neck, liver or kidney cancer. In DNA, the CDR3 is TGCGCCAGCAGCCCTCCCCCGGGACAGGGGATTTACGAGCAGTACTTC. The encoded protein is CASSPPPGQGIYEQYF.